These 10 T cell receptor beta chains came from one sample sequenced in a study of Graves' ophthalmopathy and Graves' hyperthyroidism. Beta-chain TCR CDR3 regions were amplified from RNA transcripts. RT-PCR in the first round used HTBI primers; a second-round multiplex PCR followed. TCRdb re-called the multiplex PCR reads with MiXCR, one entry per CDR3 protein. The data hold tens of thousands of distinct CDR3 sequences, with under 55% observed a single time. Material: peripheral blood. Receptor source: an adult man with Graves' ophthalmopathy.

The chain combines TRBV5-1 with TRBJ2-7; D might be TRBD2 (5 bases). This CDR3 region has 20 residues. The V gene lost 0 bases and the J gene lost 3 bases, with 28 bases spanning the gap. Germline CDR1 and CDR2: SGHRS and YFSETQ. In nucleotides, the CDR3 is TGCGCCAGCAGCTTGGGGACTCCCGTATTGACCGGGCTTATCATCTACGAGCAGTACTTC. Its translation is CASSLGTPVLTGLIIYEQYF.

This clonotype came up many times. The gene calls are TRBV20-1 and TRBJ1-3; D is unclear. Germline V gene lookup returns CDR1 DFQATT and CDR2 SNEGSKA (reference sequence). With 5 bases removed from V and 0 bases from J, the gap between germline ends came to 11 bases. This CDR3 contains 14 residues. In DNA, the CDR3 is TGCAGTGCTTCGGCCAGTGGCTCTGGAAACACCATATATTTT. It specifies CSASASGSGNTIYF.

This clonotype was seen repeatedly, ten times or more. This rearrangement joins TRBV3-1 to TRBJ2-6; a possible D gene is TRBD1 (5 bases). CDR3 length: 17 amino acids. The V and J ends lost 3 bases and 4 bases respectively, with 16 bases between them. Germline-derived CDR1 and CDR2 are LGHDT and YNNKEL (reference sequence). The CDR3 bases are TGTGCCAGCAGCCACGGAGATCAGGGCGCCGGGGCCAACGTCCTGACTTTC. Translating gives CASSHGDQGAGANVLTF. The full variable domain, its missing parts supplied by reference TRBV3-1 and TRBJ2-6, is DTAVSQTPKYLVTQMGNDKSIKCEQNLGHDTMYWYKQDSKKFLKIMFSYNNKELIINETVPNRFSPKSPDKAHLNLHINSLELGDSAVYFCASSHGDQGAGANVLTFGAGSRLTVL.

The gene calls are TRBV20-1 and TRBJ2-3, with TRBD2 identical over 12 bases. V lost 6 bases and J lost 8; bases outside the gene matches: 12. Looked up from germline, CDR1 is DFQATT and CDR2 is SNEGSKA (reference sequence). This CDR3 has 15 amino acids. The CDR3 nucleotides are TGCAGTGCCCCACCCGGGACTAGCGGGCGGGGTACGCAGTATTTT. Its protein product is CSAPPGTSGRGTQYF.

This clonotype was detected once. The chain combines TRBV10-3 with TRBJ2-3; the D call may be TRBD1 or TRBD2 (5 bases each). The V end lost 2 bases, the J end lost 4 bases, and 13 bases lay between the germline ends. The CDR3 spans 15 residues. The germline V gene has CDR1 ENHRY and CDR2 SYGVKD. As DNA, the CDR3 is TGTGCCATCAGTGAGGGGTCCGGGGCCTCAGATACGCAGTATTTT. Its translation: CAISEGSGASDTQYF.

This clonotype has ten or more counts. The chain uses TRBV3-1 and TRBJ2-3; tentative D call: TRBD2 (5 bases). The CDR3 runs to 14 residues. Per germline, CDR1 LGHDT and CDR2 YNNKEL (reference sequence). V shed 3 bases and J shed 2 bases, with 9 bases lying between them. The CDR3 DNA sequence: TGTGCCAGCAGCCAGTGGGAGCCCACAGATACGCAGTATTTT. This gives the protein CASSQWEPTDTQYF.

The sample holds a few counts of this clonotype. The V and J genes are TRBV2 and TRBJ2-7; D call uncertain. Germline V gene lookup returns CDR1 SNHLY and CDR2 FYNNEI. This CDR3 is 15 amino acids long. Trimming took off 4 bases at V and 7 bases at J, with 20 bases between the two ends. In DNA form, the CDR3 reads TGTGCCAGCAGTGGAGATTCAACCCCCACAAGGGAGCAGTACTTC. This encodes CASSGDSTPTREQYF.

This sequence joins TRBV20-1 and TRBJ1-2, with D hard to call. CDR3 length equals 14 residues. V lost 7 bases to trimming and J lost 0 bases, with 15 bases between them. The germline CDR1 and CDR2 sequences are DFQATT and SNEGSKA (reference sequence). The CDR3: CSGSGNLANYGYTF. In nucleotides, the CDR3 is TGCAGTGGCTCCGGGAACTTAGCTAACTATGGCTACACCTTC.

In its sample, this clonotype was seen many times. A much bigger clone sits one base away, suggesting this may be a read error. The rearrangement links TRBV6-6 to TRBJ2-5; possible D gene TRBD2, 6 bases. V was cut by 6 bases and J by 9 bases, with 17 bases left in between. The CDR3 has 13 amino acids. Germline V gene sequence: CDR1 MNHNY, CDR2 SVGAGI (reference sequence). The CDR3 protein is CASSSGSREAQYF. In nucleotides, the CDR3 is TGTGCCAGCAGCTCTGGGAGCAGGGAGGCCCAGTACTTC.

The sample holds a few counts of this clonotype. This is likely a read error, given that the CDR3 carries no conserved phenylalanine or tryptophan at its end. The limits of the CDR3 on the DNA are not certain, so only TCRdb's listed CDR3 is given. This chain uses TRBV4-1 with TRBJ2-6. The CDR3 comprises 10 residues, both ends counted. Germline values: CDR1 MGHRA, CDR2 YSYEKL. The CDR3 is CASSQEYGTS.